These T cell receptor beta chains were read from a single sample in a study of long-term antiretroviral therapy in people with HIV. Clones were sequenced by immunoSEQ multiplex PCR, and TCRdb holds only the in-frame ones, with some missing. The sample consists of 8,500 to 14,000 clones, around 89% of them appearing once. The source was unsorted PBMCs, collected 0.2 years before starting antiretroviral therapy. These receptors all come from a woman aged 40 to 50 with HIV. Both conserved end residues are part of each CDR3. The order of the fields is J gene, V gene, clone size, D gene, CDR3 DNA, CDR3 protein. D genes are given only for firm matches. A row's size may be missing; if present it is once, few, many or a size class.

J: TRBJ2-2
V: TRBV9
size: NA
D: NA
DNA: TGTGCCAGCAGCGTAGCTTCCACCGGGGAGCTGTTTTTT
CDR3: CASSVASTGELFF

J: TRBJ1-2
V: TRBV5-1
size: NA
D: TRBD1
DNA: TGCGCCAGCAGCTACACAGGGGGCGCAAATGGCTACACCTTC
CDR3: CASSYTGGANGYTF

J: TRBJ2-3
V: TRBV30
size: NA
D: TRBD2
DNA: TGTGCCTGGAACTTCGGGGGGGCCGTAGATACGCAGTATTTT
CDR3: CAWNFGGAVDTQYF

J: TRBJ2-3
V: TRBV5-3
size: NA
D: NA
DNA: TGTGCCAGAAGCTCCCCAGTCCCGGCCTTCGATACGCAGTATTTT
CDR3: CARSSPVPAFDTQYF

J: TRBJ2-5
V: TRBV7-2
size: NA
D: NA
DNA: TGTGCCAGCAGCTTAGGGGGAAGACAAGAGACCCAGTACTTC
CDR3: CASSLGGRQETQYF

J: TRBJ2-7
V: TRBV10-2
size: once
D: TRBD1
DNA: TGCGCCAGCAGGGACAGGGGGCTGGGATACGAGCAGTACTTC
CDR3: CASRDRGLGYEQYF

J: TRBJ1-2
V: TRBV5-6
size: few
D: NA
DNA: TGTGCCAGCAGCTTCAGCGGGGGAAGCAATGGCTACACCTTC
CDR3: CASSFSGGSNGYTF

J: TRBJ1-1
V: TRBV29-1
size: NA
D: NA
DNA: TGCAGCGCTAACTCAAATGGGGCTGAAGCTTTCTTT
CDR3: CSANSNGAEAFF

J: TRBJ2-3
V: TRBV5-1
size: NA
D: NA
DNA: TGCGCCAGCAGCTTGGCCTCAGACCAAGATACGCAGTATTTT
CDR3: CASSLASDQDTQYF

J: TRBJ2-5
V: TRBV7-2
size: NA
D: NA
DNA: TGTGCCAGCAGCTTAGGCAGACAAGAGACCCAGTACTTC
CDR3: CASSLGRQETQYF

J: TRBJ1-1
V: TRBV5-1
size: NA
D: TRBD1
DNA: TGCGCCAGCAGCCGCACCGGGACAGGGGAGATGGCTGAAGCTTTCTTT
CDR3: CASSRTGTGEMAEAFF

J: TRBJ2-3
V: TRBV4-1
size: NA
D: TRBD2
DNA: TGCGCCAGCAGCCACAGACGGGGGGGCGATACGCAGTATTTT
CDR3: CASSHRRGGDTQYF

J: TRBJ2-2
V: TRBV2
size: NA
D: NA
DNA: TGTGCCAGCAGTGAAATCGTAGCTACCGGGGAGCTGTTTTTT
CDR3: CASSEIVATGELFF

J: TRBJ2-5
V: TRBV7-2
size: once
D: NA
DNA: TGTGCCAGCAGCTTAGCGGAAGGGGTCGCGGAGACCCAGTACTTC
CDR3: CASSLAEGVAETQYF

J: TRBJ1-2
V: TRBV27
size: NA
D: NA
DNA: TGTGCCAGCAGTTCAGCCGCTAGGGGCGGTGGCTACACCTTC
CDR3: CASSSAARGGGYTF

J: TRBJ1-2
V: TRBV6-5
size: NA
D: TRBD1
DNA: TGTGCCAGCAGAAGGACAGGGGAGGGCTATGGCTACACCTTC
CDR3: CASRRTGEGYGYTF

J: TRBJ1-2
V: TRBV2
size: few
D: NA
DNA: TGTGCCAGCACCCAAAGAGGGGCAGCGCGTGGCTACACCTTC
CDR3: CASTQRGAARGYTF

J: TRBJ1-1
V: TRBV18
size: NA
D: NA
DNA: TGTGCCAGCTCACCACCAGTGGGGAAGCCCACGGGTCTGGACACTGAAGCTTTCTTT
CDR3: CASSPPVGKPTGLDTEAFF

J: TRBJ1-2
V: TRBV5-4
size: NA
D: TRBD1
DNA: TGTGCCAGCAGCCATCGACAGGGGGATTATGGCTACACCTTC
CDR3: CASSHRQGDYGYTF

J: TRBJ1-1
V: TRBV19
size: once
D: NA
DNA: TGTGCCAGTAGCGCTCAGGGAGGGAACACTGAAGCTTTCTTT
CDR3: CASSAQGGNTEAFF

J: TRBJ1-1
V: TRBV4-3
size: NA
D: TRBD1
DNA: TGCGCCAGCAGCCCTGGGACAGGCCTCGGAAACACTGAAGCTTTCTTT
CDR3: CASSPGTGLGNTEAFF

J: TRBJ2-4
V: TRBV27
size: once
D: TRBD1
DNA: TGTGCCAGCAGTCCATGGACAGGGGGCATGTTCAAAAACATTCAGTACTTC
CDR3: CASSPWTGGMFKNIQYF

J: TRBJ2-1
V: TRBV4-1
size: NA
D: TRBD2
DNA: TGCGCCAGCAGCGATCTAGCGGGGGGTTACAATGAGCAGTTCTTC
CDR3: CASSDLAGGYNEQFF

J: TRBJ1-4
V: TRBV7-9
size: NA
D: NA
DNA: TGTGCCAGCAGAAACAGACAGAATGAAAAACTGTTTTTT
CDR3: CASRNRQNEKLFF

J: TRBJ1-1
V: TRBV18
size: NA
D: NA
DNA: TGTGCCAGCTCCCGCACGCGGGCGACTGAAGCTTTCTTT
CDR3: CASSRTRATEAFF

J: TRBJ2-3
V: TRBV4-3
size: NA
D: NA
DNA: TGCGCCAGCAGCCAGGTGTCTAGCACAGATACGCAGTATTTT
CDR3: CASSQVSSTDTQYF

J: TRBJ2-3
V: TRBV19
size: NA
D: TRBD1
DNA: TGTGCCAGTAGTGTGGACAGGGGAACAGATACGCAGTATTTT
CDR3: CASSVDRGTDTQYF

J: TRBJ1-6
V: TRBV7-2
size: NA
D: NA
DNA: TGTGCCAGCCGCCAGGGAAGCTCCTATAATTCACCCCTCCACTTT
CDR3: CASRQGSSYNSPLHF

J: TRBJ2-7
V: TRBV7-2
size: NA
D: NA
DNA: TGTGCCAGCAGCCCAAGTTGGACAAGGGCCTACGAGCAGTACTTC
CDR3: CASSPSWTRAYEQYF

J: TRBJ1-4
V: TRBV7-9
size: NA
D: NA
DNA: TGTGCCAGCAGCTTAGGTGGTTACGAGGGTGAAAAACTGTTTTTT
CDR3: CASSLGGYEGEKLFF

J: TRBJ2-7
V: TRBV27
size: once
D: TRBD1
DNA: TGTGCCAGCAGTATTACAGGGGTGATCGTGAACGAGCAGTACTTC
CDR3: CASSITGVIVNEQYF

J: TRBJ1-1
V: TRBV9
size: NA
D: NA
DNA: TGTGCCAGCAGCGTCGGGGGCACTGAAGCTTTCTTT
CDR3: CASSVGGTEAFF

J: TRBJ2-7
V: TRBV27
size: NA
D: NA
DNA: TGTGCCAGCAGTTTATTAGGGTTGGGCTACGAGCAGTACTTC
CDR3: CASSLLGLGYEQYF

J: TRBJ1-5
V: TRBV21-1
size: NA
D: NA
DNA: TGTGCCAGCAGCAATGGGGGGCGACAGGACGCTTATCAGCCCCAGCATTTT
CDR3: CASSNGGRQDAYQPQHF

J: TRBJ2-1
V: TRBV30
size: NA
D: TRBD2
DNA: TGTGCCTGGAGTCATAGCGGGGGGGCCAATGAGCAGTTCTTC
CDR3: CAWSHSGGANEQFF

J: TRBJ1-2
V: TRBV7-2
size: NA
D: TRBD1
DNA: TGTGCCAGCAGCTCGGACAGGGGGCTCTATGGCTACACCTTC
CDR3: CASSSDRGLYGYTF

J: TRBJ2-1
V: TRBV18
size: NA
D: NA
DNA: TGTGCCAGCTCAACAGACAATGAGCAGTTCTTC
CDR3: CASSTDNEQFF

J: TRBJ2-7
V: TRBV11-2
size: once
D: TRBD2
DNA: TGTGCCAGCAGCCTCTCGGGGGGACCGGCGTACGAGCAGTACTTC
CDR3: CASSLSGGPAYEQYF

J: TRBJ2-3
V: TRBV7-9
size: NA
D: TRBD2
DNA: TGTGCCAGCAGCGGAACTAGCGGGGGGTATCTGTATTTT
CDR3: CASSGTSGGYLYF

J: TRBJ1-4
V: TRBV5-1
size: once
D: TRBD1
DNA: TGCGCCAGCAGCTGGACAGGGCCCGGGATCGGTGAAAAACTGTTTTTT
CDR3: CASSWTGPGIGEKLFF

J: TRBJ1-1
V: TRBV4-3
size: NA
D: TRBD1
DNA: TGCGCCAGCAGCCAAGCTCAGACAGGGGTGAACACTGAAGCTTTCTTT
CDR3: CASSQAQTGVNTEAFF

J: TRBJ2-7
V: TRBV7-2
size: NA
D: NA
DNA: TGTGCCAGCAGCTTAGCGTGGGGCTCTACCTACGAGCAGTACTTC
CDR3: CASSLAWGSTYEQYF

J: TRBJ1-2
V: TRBV2
size: NA
D: TRBD1
DNA: TGTGCCAGCAGCCGACAGGGTACTAACTATGGCTACACCTTC
CDR3: CASSRQGTNYGYTF

J: TRBJ2-4
V: TRBV7-2
size: NA
D: NA
DNA: TGTGCCAGCAGCTTAGGACGAGCCAAAAACATTCAGTACTTC
CDR3: CASSLGRAKNIQYF

J: TRBJ2-3
V: TRBV18
size: NA
D: TRBD1
DNA: TGTGCCAGCTCACCGGGGACAGGGCGCGCAGATACGCAGTATTTT
CDR3: CASSPGTGRADTQYF

J: TRBJ1-1
V: TRBV7-2
size: few
D: NA
DNA: TGTGCCAGCAGCTTAGGTGGGACAAGTCGTGAAGCTTTCTTT
CDR3: CASSLGGTSREAFF

J: TRBJ1-2
V: TRBV7-9
size: NA
D: TRBD1
DNA: TGTGCCAGCAGCTTGGGGCCACAAACAGGGGGCGCGGTCACCTTC
CDR3: CASSLGPQTGGAVTF

J: TRBJ1-6
V: TRBV7-8
size: NA
D: NA
DNA: TGTGCCAGCAGCTTAGATCGGGGAATCAGCTCCTATAATTCACCCCTCCACTTT
CDR3: CASSLDRGISSYNSPLHF

J: TRBJ2-1
V: TRBV5-5
size: NA
D: TRBD1
DNA: TGTGCCAGCAGCCCGGGACAGGGTGTCATGAATGAGCAGTTCTTC
CDR3: CASSPGQGVMNEQFF

J: TRBJ2-1
V: TRBV6-6
size: NA
D: NA
DNA: TGTGCCAGCAGCCCCTTAGAAGGTCCCTACAATGAGCAGTTCTTC
CDR3: CASSPLEGPYNEQFF

J: TRBJ2-3
V: TRBV6-6
size: NA
D: TRBD1
DNA: TGTGCCAGCAGTTGGGACAGGGGAGACACAGATACGCAGTATTTT
CDR3: CASSWDRGDTDTQYF

J: TRBJ1-2
V: TRBV4-1
size: NA
D: NA
DNA: TGCGCCAGCAGCCAAGCTAGAGGGGTAAAGGGCTACACCTTC
CDR3: CASSQARGVKGYTF

J: TRBJ2-3
V: TRBV6-1
size: NA
D: NA
DNA: TGTGCCAGCGCCCCGGGTACGCAGTATTTT
CDR3: CASAPGTQYF

J: TRBJ2-5
V: TRBV5-1
size: NA
D: NA
DNA: TGCGCCAGCAGCTTTCTCCCACACAGGGAAGAGACCCAGTACTTC
CDR3: CASSFLPHREETQYF

J: TRBJ1-3
V: TRBV7-2
size: NA
D: NA
DNA: TGTGCCAGCGTCGCAGGGCGACTCTCTGGAAACACCATATATTTT
CDR3: CASVAGRLSGNTIYF